Shown below are 12 T cell receptor beta chains from a single sample sequenced in a study of blood T cells in healthy people across ages. The authors ran a second PCR of roughly 7 to 11 cycles using a sample-barcoded 5' primer and a J-beta primer mix. TCRdb fed the 5' RACE reads into MiXCR, producing one record per CDR3 protein. The sample carries 270,000 or so distinct CDR3 sequences, roughly 26% recorded once. The sample consisted of blood. Receptors originate from a woman between 65 and 79 years old in good health.

V usage is TRBV7-9 and J usage is TRBJ1-5, with TRBD1 matching 10 bases. The junction had 4 bases not matched to a gene; V was cut back by 10 bases and J by 4 bases. CDR1 and CDR2 from the germline V gene are SEHNR and FQNEAQ (reference sequence). The CDR3 is made up of 13 amino acids. The CDR3 sequence is CATRQGANQPQHF. In DNA form, the CDR3 reads TGTGCCACCAGACAGGGGGCAAATCAGCCCCAGCATTTT.

This clonotype was seen repeatedly, ten times or more. V gene TRBV6-5 combines with J gene TRBJ2-5, with D possibly being TRBD2 (6 bases). V dropped 10 bases and J dropped 2 bases, with 8 bases sitting between them. Germline CDR1 reads MNHEY; CDR2 reads SVGAGI. CDR3 length: 11 residues. This CDR3 reads CATREQETQYF. The CDR3 region has the DNA TGTGCCACTCGGGAGCAAGAGACCCAGTACTTC.

The rearrangement uses TRBV10-3 and TRBJ1-6; a weak D match, TRBD1 (5 bases). The CDR3 extends over 15 amino acids. V dropped 3 bases and J dropped 10 bases, with 16 bases sitting between them. Germline values: CDR1 ENHRY, CDR2 SYGVKD. CDR3 sequence reads: CAISEGAGRHSPLHF. In DNA form, the CDR3 reads TGTGCCATCAGTGAAGGGGCAGGGAGACACTCACCCCTCCACTTT.

This clonotype was observed many times. The chain links TRBV15 to TRBJ2-7, with D possibly TRBD1 on 6 matching bases. The V end lost 5 bases, the J end lost 7 bases, and 12 bases lay between the germline ends. Germline V gene data show CDR1 as LNHNV and CDR2 as YYDKDF (reference sequence). The CDR3 sequence is 12 residues long. The CDR3 protein is CATSPPRGEQYF. CDR3 nucleotide sequence: TGTGCCACCAGCCCCCCCAGGGGAGAGCAGTACTTC.

The table lists this clonotype with a count of one. The chain joins TRBV20-1 to TRBJ2-4, with D perhaps matching TRBD1 or TRBD2 (5 bases each). The CDR3 is made up of 14 amino acids. Germline CDR1 is DFQATT and CDR2 is SNEGSKA (reference sequence). Trimming cost V 6 bases and J 4 bases, with 16 bases left between them. DNA for the CDR3: TGCAGTGCATCCGGGATGGGGGTTAAAAACATTCAGTACTTC. Protein product: CSASGMGVKNIQYF.

V and J are TRBV5-5 and TRBJ1-5, with D unclear. The CDR3 contains 16 residues. V was pared by 4 bases and J by 0 bases, with 14 bases between. In germline, CDR1 is SGHKS, CDR2 YYEKEE (reference sequence). CDR3 in amino acids: CASSRWPLGSNQPQHF. DNA of the CDR3: TGTGCCAGCAGCCGGTGGCCGTTGGGTAGCAATCAGCCCCAGCATTTT.

Only a few counts were recorded for this clonotype. This chain links TRBV12-3 or TRBV12-4 with TRBJ2-5; D possibly uses TRBD1 or TRBD2 (5 bases each). V lost 5 bases and J 5 bases, leaving 18 bases between the germline ends. This CDR3 is built from 15 residues. As DNA, the CDR3 is TGTGCCAGCAGTCCCCGGAGCGGTCGGGACGAGACCCAGTACTTC. Its translation is CASSPRSGRDETQYF.

The table lists this clonotype with many counts. The chain combines TRBV20-1 with TRBJ1-1; unclear D gene. The CDR3 contains 13 residues. From germline, CDR1 is DFQATT and CDR2 SNEGSKA (reference sequence). The V end was cut by 5 bases, the J end by 0 bases, with 10 bases between. The CDR3 bases are TGCAGTGCTCCTGGGCGGATGAACACTGAAGCTTTCTTT. Translated, it gives CSAPGRMNTEAFF.

This sequence joins TRBV20-1 and TRBJ2-7; 9 nucleotides align to TRBD1. Looked up from germline, CDR1 is DFQATT and CDR2 is SNEGSKA (reference sequence). There are 17 residues in the CDR3. Trimming removed 0 bases from V and 2 bases from J; junction bases left unmatched: 11. CDR3 DNA: TGCAGTGCTAGAGACCAATGGGGACAGGGATCGACCTACGAGCAGTACTTC. Its translation is CSARDQWGQGSTYEQYF.

This clonotype turned up a few times. The chain joins TRBV28 to TRBJ2-7; TRBD1 or TRBD2 may be the D gene (5 bases each). V was cut by 8 bases and J by 3 bases, with 23 bases left in between. Germline V gives CDR1 MDHEN, CDR2 SYDVKM. The CDR3 spans 16 residues. In DNA, the CDR3 is TGTGCCAGCTCCGAATACCCCGGGACGGAAAACTACGAGCAGTACTTC. Protein sequence: CASSEYPGTENYEQYF.

This clonotype occurred a few times. The gene calls are TRBV12-3 or TRBV12-4 and TRBJ2-1; 9 bases align to TRBD1. The DNA matches TRBJ2-7 better at its end, which makes the J call doubtful. The CDR3 covers 14 residues. CDR3: CASSLADRGYEQYF. CDR3 DNA: TGTGCCAGCAGTTTAGCAGACAGGGGGTACGAGCAGTACTTC.

Ten or more counts support this clonotype. V and J are TRBV2 and TRBJ2-5; no clear D gene. Germline assignment: CDR1 SNHLY and CDR2 FYNNEI. V was shortened by 8 bases and J by 5 bases, with 9 bases between the two germline ends. The CDR3 sequence is 11 residues long. The CDR3 loop reads CASGRTETQYF. The CDR3, as DNA: TGTGCCAGCGGTCGTACGGAGACCCAGTACTTC.